The 3 T cell receptor beta chains in this list originate from one sample, sequenced in a study of cytomegalovirus exposure and HLA in healthy donors. Both 60 Vbeta primers and 13 Jbeta primers went into the PCR. Generated by immunoSEQ multiplex PCR, the TCRdb table keeps only in-frame clones and is missing some. Among about 190,000 clones listed, more than 65% were seen once. Sequenced material: PBMCs. The origin of the receptors is a woman in her twenties or thirties in good health and CMV-seronegative.

The chain recombines TRBV5-6 with TRBJ1-1; maybe TRBD1 (5 bases). The CDR3 is 13 residues long. CDR1 and CDR2 from the germline V gene are SGHDT and YYEEEE. Trimming took off 4 bases at V and 3 bases at J, with 10 bases between the two ends. The CDR3 sequence is CASSQGTYTEAFF. The CDR3 coding sequence is TGTGCCAGCAGCCAGGGCACCTACACTGAAGCTTTCTTT.

The CDR3 here is CASTMRTSGSGTQYF. CDR3 DNA sequence: TGTGCCAGCACTATGAGGACTAGCGGGAGTGGGACGCAGTATTTT. This sequence joins TRBV13 and TRBJ2-3; 13 bases match TRBD2. After removal of 7 bases from V and 9 bases from J, the junction contained 10 bases not matched to a gene. The CDR3 totals 15 residues. Germline-derived CDR1 and CDR2 are PRHDT and FYEKMQ (reference sequence). Filled out from reference TRBV13 and TRBJ2-3, the complete variable domain reads AAGVIQSPRHLIKEKRETATLKCYPIPRHDTVYWYQQGPGQDPQFLISFYEKMQSDKGSIPDRFSAQQFSDYHSELNMSSLELGDSALYFCASTMRTSGSGTQYFGPGTRLTVL.

The V gene is TRBV11-2, the J gene TRBJ2-2; D remains ambiguous. Trimming removed 1 base from V and 4 bases from J, with 7 bases in between. From germline, CDR1 is SGHAT and CDR2 FQNNGV. This CDR3 spans 14 amino acids. The CDR3 sequence is CASSLGRSTGELFF. DNA of the CDR3: TGTGCCAGCAGCTTAGGTCGGAGCACCGGGGAGCTGTTTTTT.